The T cell receptor beta chain described here comes from a study of long-term antiretroviral therapy in people with HIV. Germline CDR1 SGDLS, CDR2 YYNGEE. V was cut by 0 bases and J by 6 bases, with 6 bases left in between. The CDR3 spans 13 residues. This was the immunoSEQ v3.0 assay at survey level. The assay was immunoSEQ multiplex PCR, and TCRdb's table has in-frame clones only and misses some. The table includes roughly 17,000 clones, approximately 80% detected once. This clone has a single count. V usage is TRBV9 and J usage is TRBJ2-2; the D is unclear. The sample in question was unsorted PBMCs, obtained 0.3 years after starting antiretroviral therapy. The TCR sequence derives from a young man with HIV. CDR3 coding DNA: TGTGCCAGCAGCGTAGATCTGTCCGGGGAGCTGTTTTTT. Translating it yields CASSVDLSGELFF. The whole variable domain, remainder taken from reference TRBV9 and TRBJ2-2, is DSGVTQTPKHLITATGQRVTLRCSPRSGDLSVYWYQQSLDQGLQFLIQYYNGEERAKGNILERFSAQQFPDLHSELNLSSLELGDSALYFCASSVDLSGELFFGEGSRLTVL.